The 7 T cell receptor beta chains below were found in one sample sequenced in a study of CXCR3-negative and CXCR3-positive naive CD8 T cells. Which antigens these TCRs recognize remains unknown. The authors prepared UMI-labeled TRB cDNA libraries by 5' RACE. One entry per CDR3 protein, without DNA, is what TCRdb gives after re-calling the 5' RACE reads. The sample has some 7,000 distinct CDR3 sequences; the top ten hold 1.3%. Study results and caveats: CXCR3-positive naive cells had TRB CDR3s that were more hydrophobic than CXCR3-negative naive cells had.

Sequencing was performed on naive CXCR3+ CD8+ T cells from blood. Sample subset: CD45RO-CCR7+CD27+CD95- naive CD8+ T cells expressing CXCR3 (TNR3+). These receptor sequences come from a human donor in good health. Some clones in this sample may be carry-over from other donors' samples.

The V call is TRBV5-6, the J call TRBJ1-5. The CDR3 runs to 13 residues. Germline assignment: CDR1 SGHDT and CDR2 YYEEEE. The CDR3 reads CASSLGYSGDQHF. The whole variable domain, remainder taken from reference TRBV5-6 and TRBJ1-5, is DAGVTQSPTHLIKTRGQQVTLRCSPKSGHDTVSWYQQALGQGPQFIFQYYEEEERQRGNFPDRFSGHQFPNYSSELNVNALLLGDSALYLCASSLGYSGDQHFGDGTRLSIL.

J is TRBJ2-7 and V is TRBV21-1; the TRBD2 assignment by TCRdb is unverifiable without DNA. TRBV21-1 is termed a pseudogene. The CDR3 runs to 17 residues. This CDR3 reads CASSKGLAEEILNEQYF.

The chain has TRBV29-1 and TRBJ1-1; TCRdb designates TRBD1, a call that cannot be tested without DNA. CDR3 size: 14 residues. Germline V gene sequence: CDR1 SQVTM, CDR2 ANQGSEA. CDR3 loop: CSVGGGQTNTEAFF.

According to its frequency, this clonotype is medium-sized (0.01 to 0.1%). The chain is built from TRBV6-5 and TRBJ1-1; with no DNA, the TCRdb D assignment of TRBD1 cannot be verified. CDR3 size: 16 residues. In germline, CDR1 is MNHEY, CDR2 SVGAGI. This CDR3 is CASSADTGGLNTEAFF.

This clonotype counts as medium-sized by frequency. The CDR3 region is CASSFTRYEQYF. This sequence joins TRBV28 and TRBJ2-7; TCRdb designates TRBD2, a call that cannot be tested without DNA. This CDR3 contains 12 residues. Germline CDR1 MDHEN, CDR2 SYDVKM.

This clonotype shows up as medium-sized by frequency. This chain links TRBV7-8 with TRBJ2-3; TCRdb returns TRBD1, unconfirmable since there is no DNA. The CDR3 is made up of 15 amino acids. Germline lookup yields CDR1 SGHVS and CDR2 FQNEAQ. The chain's CDR3 is CASSAPGQGVDTQYF.

This clonotype ranks as medium-sized in terms of frequency. The gene calls are TRBV20-1 and TRBJ2-7. The CDR3 is 14 amino acids. Germline CDR1 reads DFQATT; CDR2 reads SNEGSKA (reference sequence). The CDR3 is CSARGLESSYEQYF.